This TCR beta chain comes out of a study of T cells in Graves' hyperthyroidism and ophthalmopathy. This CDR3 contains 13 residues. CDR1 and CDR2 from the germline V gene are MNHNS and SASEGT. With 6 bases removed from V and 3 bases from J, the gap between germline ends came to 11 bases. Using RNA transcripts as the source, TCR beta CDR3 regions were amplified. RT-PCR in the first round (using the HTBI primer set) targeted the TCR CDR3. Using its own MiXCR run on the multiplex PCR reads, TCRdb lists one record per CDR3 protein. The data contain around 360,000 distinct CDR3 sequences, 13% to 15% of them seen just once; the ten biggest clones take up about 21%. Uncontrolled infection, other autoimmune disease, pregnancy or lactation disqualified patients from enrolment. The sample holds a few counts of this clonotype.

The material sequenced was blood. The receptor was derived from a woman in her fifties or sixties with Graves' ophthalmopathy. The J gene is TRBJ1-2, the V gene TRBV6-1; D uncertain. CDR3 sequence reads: CASRPPGDYGYTF. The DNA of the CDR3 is TGTGCCAGCAGACCGCCTGGTGACTATGGCTACACCTTC.